Below, 4 T cell receptor beta chains from the same sample are listed, as sequenced in a study of T-cell reconstitution after alpha-beta-depleted transplantation in children. TCRbeta library construction was performed incorporating unique molecular identifiers. TCRdb itself ran the PCR reads through MiXCR, one entry per CDR3 protein. The data hold around 440,000 distinct CDR3 sequences, with around 15% observed a single time. Specimen: PBMCs, mostly from graft donor cells, collected 360 days after TCRalphabeta/CD19-depleted stem cell transplant. These receptors all stem from a boy younger than two who had a stem cell transplant for Wiskott-Aldrich syndrome, so the T cells may come from the graft donor.

This clonotype has just a few counts. The chain is built from TRBV2 and TRBJ2-3; possibly TRBD1 for D (6 bases). Trimming removed 1 base at V and 5 bases at J, with 13 bases between. The germline V gene has CDR1 SNHLY and CDR2 FYNNEI. The length of the CDR3 is 15 residues. CDR3: CASSEGVLGGDTQYF. CDR3 in DNA: TGTGCCAGCAGTGAAGGAGTTTTAGGGGGAGATACGCAGTATTTT. The complete variable domain, with remaining parts taken from reference TRBV2 and TRBJ2-3, reads EPEVTQTPSHQVTQMGQEVILRCVPISNHLYFYWYRQILGQKVEFLVSFYNNEISEKSEIFDDQFSVERPDGSNFTLKIRSTKLEDSAMYFCASSEGVLGGDTQYFGPGTRLTVL.

This clonotype was detected ten times or more. The V gene is TRBV18, the J gene TRBJ2-7; 9 nucleotides match TRBD2. The V and J ends lost 2 bases and 1 base, in that order; junction bases with no gene match: 6. Germline V gene sequence: CDR1 KGHSH, CDR2 LQKENI. This CDR3 comprises 16 residues. In nucleotides, the CDR3 is TGTGCCAGCTCACCAAATCCTAGCGGGGTATCCTACGAGCAGTACTTC. Protein: CASSPNPSGVSYEQYF. Full variable domain (missing parts from reference TRBV18 and TRBJ2-7): NAGVMQNPRHLVRRRGQEARLRCSPMKGHSHVYWYRQLPEEGLKFMVYLQKENIIDESGMPKERFSAEFPKEGPSILRIQQVVRGDSAAYFCASSPNPSGVSYEQYFGPGTRLTVT.

This clonotype was seen more than once but under ten times. This chain joins TRBV20-1 and TRBJ1-1; D gene uncertain. Trimming left V 0 bases short and J 3 bases short, with 2 bases between. The CDR3 sequence is 11 residues long. Per the germline V gene, CDR1 is DFQATT and CDR2 is SNEGSKA (reference sequence). This CDR3 is CSAREHTEAFF. The CDR3 DNA follows: TGCAGTGCTAGAGAGCACACTGAAGCTTTCTTT.

V is TRBV7-9 and J is TRBJ2-1; 9 bases match TRBD2. Germline values: CDR1 SEHNR, CDR2 FQNEAQ (reference sequence). The CDR3 is 16 amino acids. V gave up 2 bases and J gave up 0 bases; unmatched junction bases: 2. The DNA for the CDR3 is TGTGCCAGCAGCTTAAGCGGGAGGCTCTCCTACAATGAGCAGTTCTTC. Its protein product is CASSLSGRLSYNEQFF. Full variable domain (rest looked up from reference TRBV7-9 and TRBJ2-1): DTGVSQNPRHKITKRGQNVTFRCDPISEHNRLYWYRQTLGQGPEFLTYFQNEAQLEKSRLLSDRFSAERPKGSFSTLEIQRTEQGDSAMYLCASSLSGRLSYNEQFFGPGTRLTVL.